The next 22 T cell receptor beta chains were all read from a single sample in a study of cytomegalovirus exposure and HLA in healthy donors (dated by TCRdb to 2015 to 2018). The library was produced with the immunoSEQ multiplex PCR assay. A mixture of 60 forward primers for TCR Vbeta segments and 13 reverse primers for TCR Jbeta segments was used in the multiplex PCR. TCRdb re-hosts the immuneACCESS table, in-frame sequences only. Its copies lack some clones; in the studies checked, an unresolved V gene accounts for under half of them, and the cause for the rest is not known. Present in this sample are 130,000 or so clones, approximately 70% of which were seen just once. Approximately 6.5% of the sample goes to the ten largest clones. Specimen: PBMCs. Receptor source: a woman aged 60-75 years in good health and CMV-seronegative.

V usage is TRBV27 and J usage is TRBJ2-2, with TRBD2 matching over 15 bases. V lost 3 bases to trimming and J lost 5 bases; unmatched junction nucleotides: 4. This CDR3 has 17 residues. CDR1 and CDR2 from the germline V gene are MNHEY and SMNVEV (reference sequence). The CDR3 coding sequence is TGTGCCAGCAGTTTCCACGGACTAGCGGGAGGGACCGGGGAGCTGTTTTTT. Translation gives CASSFHGLAGGTGELFF.

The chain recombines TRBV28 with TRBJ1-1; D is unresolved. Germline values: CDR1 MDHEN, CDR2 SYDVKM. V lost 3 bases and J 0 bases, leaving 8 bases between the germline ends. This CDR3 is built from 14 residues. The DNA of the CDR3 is TGTGCCAGCAGTTTGGGAGCCCTGAACACTGAAGCTTTCTTT. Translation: CASSLGALNTEAFF. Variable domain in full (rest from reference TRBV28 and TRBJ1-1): DVKVTQSSRYLVKRTGEKVFLECVQDMDHENMFWYRQDPGLGLRLIYFSYDVKMKEKGDIPEGYSVSREKKERFSLILESASTNQTSMYLCASSLGALNTEAFFGQGTRLTVV.

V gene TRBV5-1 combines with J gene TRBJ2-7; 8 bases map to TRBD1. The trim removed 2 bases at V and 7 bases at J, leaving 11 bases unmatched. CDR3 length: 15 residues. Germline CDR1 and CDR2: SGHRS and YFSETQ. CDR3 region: CASSFTQDRGGEQYF. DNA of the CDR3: TGCGCCAGCAGCTTTACCCAAGACAGGGGTGGTGAGCAGTACTTC.

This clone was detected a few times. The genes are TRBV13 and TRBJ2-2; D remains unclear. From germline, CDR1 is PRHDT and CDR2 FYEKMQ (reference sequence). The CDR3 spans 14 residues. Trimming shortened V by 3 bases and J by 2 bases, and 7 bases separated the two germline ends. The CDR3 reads CASSLNRNTGELFF. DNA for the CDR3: TGTGCCAGCAGCTTGAACAGAAACACCGGGGAGCTGTTTTTT.

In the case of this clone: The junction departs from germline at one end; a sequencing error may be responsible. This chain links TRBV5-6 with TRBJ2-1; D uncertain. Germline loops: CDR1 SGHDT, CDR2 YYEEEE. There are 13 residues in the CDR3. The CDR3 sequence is CASSSRLTNGQFF. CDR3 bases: TGTGCCAGCAGCTCTCGACTTACTAATGGGCAGTTCTTC.

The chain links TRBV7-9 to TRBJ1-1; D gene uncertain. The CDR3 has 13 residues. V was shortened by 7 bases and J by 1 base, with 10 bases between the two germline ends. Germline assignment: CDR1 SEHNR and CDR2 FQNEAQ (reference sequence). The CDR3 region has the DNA TGTGCCAGCAAATTTTCGGGGAACACTGAAGCTTTCTTT. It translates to CASKFSGNTEAFF. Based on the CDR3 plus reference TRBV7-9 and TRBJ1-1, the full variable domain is DTGVSQNPRHKITKRGQNVTFRCDPISEHNRLYWYRQTLGQGPEFLTYFQNEAQLEKSRLLSDRFSAERPKGSFSTLEIQRTEQGDSAMYLCASKFSGNTEAFFGQGTRLTVV.

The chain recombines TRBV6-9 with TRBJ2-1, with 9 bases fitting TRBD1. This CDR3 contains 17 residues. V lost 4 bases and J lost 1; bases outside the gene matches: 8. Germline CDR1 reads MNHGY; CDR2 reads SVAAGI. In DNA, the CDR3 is TGTGCCAGCAGTTCACAGGGGGCGCGTAGGTCCTACAATGAGCAGTTCTTC. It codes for CASSSQGARRSYNEQFF.

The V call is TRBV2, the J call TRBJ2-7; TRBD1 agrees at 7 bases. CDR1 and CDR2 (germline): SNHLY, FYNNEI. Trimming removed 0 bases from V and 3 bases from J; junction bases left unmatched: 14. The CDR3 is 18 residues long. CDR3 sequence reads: CASSEAGTVPTVFYEQYF. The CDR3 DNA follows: TGTGCCAGCAGTGAAGCGGGGACAGTCCCAACTGTCTTCTACGAGCAGTACTTC.

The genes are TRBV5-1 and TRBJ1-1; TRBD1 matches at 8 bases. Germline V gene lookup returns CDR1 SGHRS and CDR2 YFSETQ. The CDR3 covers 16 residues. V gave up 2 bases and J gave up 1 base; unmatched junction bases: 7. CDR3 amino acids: CASSFGAGGSNTEAFF. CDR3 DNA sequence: TGCGCCAGCAGCTTTGGGGCAGGGGGCTCGAACACTGAAGCTTTCTTT.

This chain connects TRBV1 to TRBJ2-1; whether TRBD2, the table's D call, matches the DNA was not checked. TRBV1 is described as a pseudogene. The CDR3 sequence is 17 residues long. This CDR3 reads CTSSQRTSGGARNEQFF. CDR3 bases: TGCACCAGCAGCCAACGGACTAGCGGGGGGGCTAGGAATGAGCAGTTCTTC.

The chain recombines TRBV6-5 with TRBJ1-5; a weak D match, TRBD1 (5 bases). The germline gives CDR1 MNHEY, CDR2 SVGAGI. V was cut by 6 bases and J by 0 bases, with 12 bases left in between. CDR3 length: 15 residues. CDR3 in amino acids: CASRRQRNSNQPQHF. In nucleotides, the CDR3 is TGTGCCAGCAGGCGACAGAGAAATAGCAATCAGCCCCAGCATTTT.

In nucleotides, the CDR3 is TGTGCCAGCAGCCAACAAGTCTATGGCTACACCTTC. It yields the protein CASSQQVYGYTF. The J gene is TRBJ1-2, the V gene TRBV7-2; D unclear. This CDR3 spans 12 amino acids. CDR1 is SGHTA, CDR2 FQGNSA, per germline. Deletions cut 5 bases from V and 4 bases from J, with 8 bases between.

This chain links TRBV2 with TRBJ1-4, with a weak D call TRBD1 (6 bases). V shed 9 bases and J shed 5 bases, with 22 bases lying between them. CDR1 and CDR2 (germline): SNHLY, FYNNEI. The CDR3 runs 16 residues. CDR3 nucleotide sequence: TGTGCCAGTCCCTTTCTCAGGGGATTCGGAAATGAAAAACTGTTTTTT. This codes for CASPFLRGFGNEKLFF.

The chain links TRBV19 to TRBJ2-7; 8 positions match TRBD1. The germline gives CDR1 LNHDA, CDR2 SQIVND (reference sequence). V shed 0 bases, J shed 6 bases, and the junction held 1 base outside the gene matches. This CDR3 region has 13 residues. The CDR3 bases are TGTGCCAGTAGTATAGAGACAGGGGCCGAGCAGTACTTC. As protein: CASSIETGAEQYF.

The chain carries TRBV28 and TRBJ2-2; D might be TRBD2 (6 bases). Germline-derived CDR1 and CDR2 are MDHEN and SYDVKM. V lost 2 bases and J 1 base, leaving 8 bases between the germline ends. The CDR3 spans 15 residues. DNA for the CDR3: TGTGCCAGCAGTTTAGCGGGGCGGAACACCGGGGAGCTGTTTTTT. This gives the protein CASSLAGRNTGELFF.

CDR3 nucleotide sequence: TGTGCCAGCAGCTTGGGGGGTTCCTCGGACACCATATATTTT. Translating it yields CASSLGGSSDTIYF. This sequence joins TRBV7-9 and TRBJ1-3; tentative D call: TRBD1 (5 bases). V shed 3 bases and J shed 8 bases, with 14 bases lying between them. Germline assignment: CDR1 SEHNR and CDR2 FQNEAQ (reference sequence). CDR3 length: 14 amino acids.

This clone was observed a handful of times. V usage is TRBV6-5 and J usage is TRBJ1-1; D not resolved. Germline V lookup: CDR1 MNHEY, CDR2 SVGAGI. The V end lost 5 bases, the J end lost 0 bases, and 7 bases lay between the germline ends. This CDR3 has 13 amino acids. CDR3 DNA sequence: TGTGCCAGCAGTGAAACACTGAACACTGAAGCTTTCTTT. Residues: CASSETLNTEAFF.

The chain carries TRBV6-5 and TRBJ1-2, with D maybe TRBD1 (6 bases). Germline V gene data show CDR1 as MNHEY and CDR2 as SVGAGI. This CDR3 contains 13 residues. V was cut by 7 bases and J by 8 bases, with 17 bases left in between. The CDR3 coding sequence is TGTGCCAGCATTCAGGGGTCATTCGGGGGCTACACCTTC. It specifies CASIQGSFGGYTF.

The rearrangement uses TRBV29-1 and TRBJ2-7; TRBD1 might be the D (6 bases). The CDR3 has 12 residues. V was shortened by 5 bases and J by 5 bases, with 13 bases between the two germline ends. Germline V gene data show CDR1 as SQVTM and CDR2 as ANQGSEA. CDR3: CSVSASGDEQYF. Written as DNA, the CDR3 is TGCAGCGTTTCGGCGTCAGGGGACGAGCAGTACTTC.

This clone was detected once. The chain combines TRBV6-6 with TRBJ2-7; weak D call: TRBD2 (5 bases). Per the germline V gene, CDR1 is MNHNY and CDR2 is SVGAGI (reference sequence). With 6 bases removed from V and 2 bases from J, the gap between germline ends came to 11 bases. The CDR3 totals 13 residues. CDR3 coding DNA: TGTGCCAGCAGACGGCGGGTGCCCTACGAGCAGTACTTC. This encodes CASRRRVPYEQYF.

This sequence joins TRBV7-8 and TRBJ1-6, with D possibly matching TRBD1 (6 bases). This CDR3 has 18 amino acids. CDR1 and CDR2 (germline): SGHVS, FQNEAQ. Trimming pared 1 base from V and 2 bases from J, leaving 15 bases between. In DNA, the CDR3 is TGTGCCAGCAGCTTAGAGGCGGGGGGCGAGACCTATAATTCACCCCTCCACTTT. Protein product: CASSLEAGGETYNSPLHF. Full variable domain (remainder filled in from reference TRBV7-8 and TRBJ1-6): GAGVSQSPRYKVAKRGQDVALRCDPISGHVSLFWYQQALGQGPEFLTYFQNEAQLDKSGLPSDRFFAERPEGSVSTLKIQRTQQEDSAVYLCASSLEAGGETYNSPLHFGNGTRLTVT.

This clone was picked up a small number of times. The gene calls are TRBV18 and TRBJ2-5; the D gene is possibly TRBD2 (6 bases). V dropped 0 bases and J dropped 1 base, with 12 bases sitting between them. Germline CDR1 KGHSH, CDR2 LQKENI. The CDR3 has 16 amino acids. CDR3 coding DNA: TGTGCCAGCTCACCACCGGCAATGGGACTCCAAGAGACCCAGTACTTC. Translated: CASSPPAMGLQETQYF.